The 21 T cell receptor beta chains reported below all come from one sample, sequenced in a study of blood T cell repertoires in COVID-19. Sequencing used immunoSEQ multiplex PCR; TCRdb keeps in-frame clones, though not all of them. Of 300,000 or so clones in the sample, under 90% are singletons; the top ten hold 2.9%. The specimen sequenced was peripheral blood. The receptors were sampled from a woman aged 30 to 39 with COVID-19, enrolled during active disease.

This chain's CDR3 is CASSAWGLAGGNEQFF. CDR3 DNA: TGTGCCAGCAGCGCCTGGGGACTAGCGGGAGGGAATGAGCAGTTCTTC. The chain combines TRBV9 with TRBJ2-1; TRBD2 matches 16 bases. V dropped 3 bases and J dropped 7; count of bases not matched to a gene: 4. The CDR3 is 16 amino acids. Per the germline V gene, CDR1 is SGDLS and CDR2 is YYNGEE.

CDR3 loop: CASSVSSGSSNEQFF. CDR3 coding DNA: TGTGCCAGCAGCGTCTCTAGCGGGAGCAGTAATGAGCAGTTCTTC. The genes are TRBV6-5 and TRBJ2-1, with TRBD2 matching over 10 bases. Per the germline V gene, CDR1 is MNHEY and CDR2 is SVGAGI. After removal of 6 bases from V and 7 bases from J, the junction contained 9 bases not matched to a gene. CDR3 length: 15 residues.

This chain links TRBV28 with TRBJ1-1; 8 bases line up with TRBD1. The V gene end was trimmed by 8 bases and the J gene end by 3 bases; junction bases not matched to a gene: 8. Germline CDR1 and CDR2: MDHEN and SYDVKM. The CDR3 length is 14 residues. This CDR3 reads CASRDRGRYTEAFF. The CDR3 bases are TGTGCCAGCCGAGACAGGGGAAGGTACACTGAAGCTTTCTTT. Together with reference TRBV28 and TRBJ1-1, the CDR3 gives the full variable domain: DVKVTQSSRYLVKRTGEKVFLECVQDMDHENMFWYRQDPGLGLRLIYFSYDVKMKEKGDIPEGYSVSREKKERFSLILESASTNQTSMYLCASRDRGRYTEAFFGQGTRLTVV.

This clone was counted only a few times. The V gene is TRBV5-1, the J gene TRBJ2-7; 9 bases map to TRBD1. Germline values: CDR1 SGHRS, CDR2 YFSETQ. This CDR3 spans 14 amino acids. V trimming: 3 bases; J trimming: 6 bases; junction bases outside the gene matches: 7. Written as DNA, the CDR3 is TGCGCCAGCAGCTCTTCCGGGACAGGGTCCGAGCAGTACTTC. As protein: CASSSSGTGSEQYF.

The chain carries TRBV7-9 and TRBJ1-2; TRBD1 might be the D (6 bases). V dropped 5 bases and J dropped 0 bases, with 13 bases sitting between them. Germline V lookup: CDR1 SEHNR, CDR2 FQNEAQ (reference sequence). The CDR3 spans 15 residues. CDR3 sequence reads: CASSPDRNSNYGYTF. The CDR3 coding sequence is TGTGCCAGCAGCCCAGACAGGAACTCTAACTATGGCTACACCTTC. The full variable domain, its missing parts supplied by reference TRBV7-9 and TRBJ1-2, is DTGVSQNPRHKITKRGQNVTFRCDPISEHNRLYWYRQTLGQGPEFLTYFQNEAQLEKSRLLSDRFSAERPKGSFSTLEIQRTEQGDSAMYLCASSPDRNSNYGYTFGSGTRLTVV.

Remarks on this clone: The same CDR3 arises from other DNA sequences in this sample as well. The genes are TRBV28 and TRBJ1-1, with 9 bases that match TRBD1. The J segment lost 1 base and the V segment lost 6 bases, leaving 3 bases of the junction unmatched. This CDR3 has 14 amino acids. From germline, CDR1 is MDHEN and CDR2 SYDVKM. The CDR3 sequence: CASRPGQGNTEAFF. CDR3 in DNA: TGTGCCAGCAGACCGGGACAGGGGAACACTGAAGCTTTCTTT.

This clone was detected only once. The chain combines TRBV24-1 with TRBJ2-5, with 9 bases aligning to TRBD1. The trim removed 11 bases at V and 4 bases at J, leaving 7 bases unmatched. The CDR3 has 13 residues. Germline CDR1 KGHDR, CDR2 SFDVKD. CDR3 in amino acids: CAISPTGGETQYF. CDR3 nucleotide sequence: TGTGCCATCTCCCCGACAGGGGGAGAGACCCAGTACTTC.

V and J are TRBV4-2 and TRBJ1-4, with a tentative D call TRBD1 (5 bases). The CDR3 is made up of 19 amino acids. Germline V gene sequence: CDR1 LGHNA, CDR2 YNFKEQ. The V and J ends lost 0 bases and 2 bases respectively, with 19 bases between them. The CDR3 loop reads CASSQDLLRGGLTNEKLFF. The CDR3 nucleotides read TGTGCCAGCAGCCAAGATCTATTGAGGGGAGGGTTGACTAATGAAAAACTGTTTTTT.

CDR3 amino acids: CASSVEAAGAGETQYF. Here the CDR3 DNA reads TGTGCCAGCAGCGTAGAGGCAGCGGGAGCGGGAGAGACCCAGTACTTC. The gene calls are TRBV9 and TRBJ2-5; TRBD2 agrees at 8 bases. Losses at the gene ends were 0 bases for V and 4 bases for J; bases not matched to a gene: 8. CDR3 size: 16 residues. Germline V gene sequence: CDR1 SGDLS, CDR2 YYNGEE.

This clone was detected once. The chain is built from TRBV30 and TRBJ1-2; 10 bases line up with TRBD1. The V gene end was trimmed by 8 bases and the J gene end by 5 bases; junction bases not matched to a gene: 20. Per the germline V gene, CDR1 is GTSNPN and CDR2 is SVGIG (reference sequence). CDR3 size: 17 residues. The CDR3 loop is CARRPRLGQGGSYGYTF. Here the CDR3 DNA reads TGTGCCCGACGACCCAGGCTAGGACAGGGGGGTTCGTATGGCTACACCTTC.

The chain uses TRBV19 and TRBJ1-1; TRBD1 matches 9 bases. Looked up from germline, CDR1 is LNHDA and CDR2 is SQIVND (reference sequence). The CDR3 spans 14 residues. V was clipped by 7 bases and J by 1 base; unmatched bases: 4. CDR3 protein: CASTWTGANTEAFF. DNA for the CDR3: TGTGCCAGTACTTGGACAGGGGCGAACACTGAAGCTTTCTTT.

V and J are TRBV5-6 and TRBJ2-7; TRBD1 matches 9 bases. J lost 0 bases, V lost 4 bases, and 5 bases had no gene match. The CDR3 loop spans 15 amino acids. Germline lookup yields CDR1 SGHDT and CDR2 YYEEEE. In DNA, the CDR3 is TGTGCCAGCAGCCGAGGGACAGGGATCTCCTACGAGCAGTACTTC. Protein sequence: CASSRGTGISYEQYF. The full variable domain, completed using reference TRBV5-6 and TRBJ2-7, is DAGVTQSPTHLIKTRGQQVTLRCSPKSGHDTVSWYQQALGQGPQFIFQYYEEEERQRGNFPDRFSGHQFPNYSSELNVNALLLGDSALYLCASSRGTGISYEQYFGPGTRLTVT.

The chain links TRBV5-4 to TRBJ1-1, with D possibly being TRBD1 (6 bases). The CDR3 length is 16 residues. Germline loops: CDR1 SGHNT, CDR2 YYREEE (reference sequence). V was cut by 4 bases and J by 3 bases, with 19 bases left in between. The CDR3 DNA reads as TGTGCCAGCAGCCGGGGGGCGGGGCGGTCATACACTGAAGCTTTCTTT. Protein sequence: CASSRGAGRSYTEAFF.

The chain has TRBV28 and TRBJ1-2, with 7 bases matching TRBD1. The CDR3 length is 14 residues. Losses at the gene ends were 6 bases for V and 8 bases for J; bases not matched to a gene: 12. CDR1 and CDR2 (germline): MDHEN, SYDVKM. This CDR3 is CASRTQQGLGGYTF. In DNA form, the CDR3 reads TGTGCCAGCAGAACTCAACAGGGGCTAGGGGGCTACACCTTC.

The V and J genes are TRBV12-5 and TRBJ1-3; D gene unclear. This CDR3 has 16 residues. Trimming cost V 1 base and J 0 bases, with 10 bases left between them. The germline V gene encodes CDR1 LGHNT and CDR2 FRNRAP. CDR3 in amino acids: CASGLGTAYSGNTIYF. CDR3 in DNA: TGTGCTAGTGGTTTGGGGACTGCTTACTCTGGAAACACCATATATTTT.

The chain is built from TRBV30 and TRBJ2-5; possibly TRBD2 for D (5 bases). V lost 0 bases, J lost 2 bases, and 7 bases lay in between. This CDR3 comprises 13 residues. Germline CDR1 GTSNPN, CDR2 SVGIG (reference sequence). The CDR3 loop reads CAWSVWTQETQYF. The CDR3 DNA follows: TGTGCCTGGAGTGTATGGACTCAAGAGACCCAGTACTTC.

The rearrangement links TRBV11-2 to TRBJ2-5; maybe TRBD1 (5 bases). Germline V CDR1 and CDR2: SGHAT, FQNNGV. Trimming stripped 5 bases from V and 1 base from J, with 17 bases between. The CDR3 covers 16 residues. CDR3 protein: CASSPPAPGSQETQYF. In DNA form, the CDR3 reads TGTGCCAGCAGCCCCCCCGCCCCAGGGTCCCAAGAGACCCAGTACTTC.

J is TRBJ1-1 and V is TRBV27, with D possibly being TRBD1 (5 bases). Germline V lookup: CDR1 MNHEY, CDR2 SMNVEV (reference sequence). This CDR3 is 14 amino acids long. V gave up 7 bases and J gave up 4 bases, with 16 bases separating them. The CDR3 nucleotides are TGTGCCAGCACCTTCGGGGGTAGAGGCACTGAAGCTTTCTTT. The encoded protein is CASTFGGRGTEAFF.

The chain employs TRBV30 and TRBJ2-5, with 11 bases aligning to TRBD1. CDR3 length: 13 amino acids. CDR1 and CDR2 from the germline V gene are GTSNPN and SVGIG (reference sequence). V was pared by 6 bases and J by 7 bases, with 7 bases of the junction left unmatched. The CDR3 DNA reads TGTGCCTGTATACCGGGACAGGGGGGGACCCAGTACTTC. Protein product: CACIPGQGGTQYF.

This rearrangement joins TRBV15 to TRBJ2-2; D might be TRBD2 (5 bases). Germline CDR1 and CDR2: LNHNV and YYDKDF (reference sequence). The CDR3 covers 15 residues. Trimming removed 0 bases at V and 6 bases at J, with 11 bases between. The CDR3 DNA reads as TGTGCCACCAGCAGAGATTCCAAGGGAGCCGGGGAGCTGTTTTTT. Translation gives CATSRDSKGAGELFF.

The gene calls are TRBV6-6 and TRBJ1-1; 7 bases align to TRBD1. Germline trimming cut 7 bases from V and 7 bases from J; bases unmatched to any gene: 12. CDR3 length equals 14 residues. Per germline, CDR1 MNHNY and CDR2 SVGAGI (reference sequence). CDR3 DNA sequence: TGTGCCAGCACCCCCGGACAGGTCGGGGATGAAGCTTTCTTT. This gives the protein CASTPGQVGDEAFF.